This TCR beta chain was identified in a study of cytomegalovirus exposure and HLA in healthy donors. The V end lost 1 base, the J end lost 7 bases, and 5 bases lay between the germline ends. Germline V gene sequence: CDR1 LNHDA, CDR2 SQIVND (reference sequence). The CDR3 spans 12 residues. PCR was performed using 60 Vbeta and 13 Jbeta primers. Clones were sequenced by immunoSEQ multiplex PCR, and TCRdb holds only the in-frame ones, with some missing. The sample shows 70,000 to 100,000 clones, over 70% of them seen only once. The chain employs TRBV19 and TRBJ2-1; the D is unclear. This receptor was identified in a woman between 45 and 65 years old in good health and CMV-seropositive. The specimen was PBMCs. CDR3 in amino acids: CASSIGINEQFF. CDR3 bases: TGTGCCAGTAGTATAGGTATTAATGAGCAGTTCTTC.